The sequence of this TCR beta chain was determined in a study of regulatory T cells in long-lasting Graves disease. Specified time point: newly diagnosed GD, antithyroid drugs for less than 3 months. RNA isolated from PBMCs was used to make the TCR library. Enrollment of patients was through an endocrinology department in Xi'an, China. Building the TCR beta libraries relied on iRepertoire HTBI primers, and CDR3 regions underwent Arm-PCR. As originally analysed: The samples included 60 to 65 TRBV and over eleven TRBJ segments. TCRdb analysed the multiplex PCR reads with MiXCR anew, one entry per CDR3 protein. TCRdb assigned the V and J calls; the authors' analysis was not used. The profile shows 250,000 to 400,000 distinct CDR3 sequences, 18% of them singletons. The CDR3 covers 19 residues. With V trimmed by 1 base and J by 4 bases, 7 bases remained unmatched. The germline CDR1 and CDR2 sequences are SGHDN and FVKESK.

This clonotype was recorded a few times. The material was peripheral blood mononuclear cells (PBMCs), obtained at new diagnosis, from a patient treated with antithyroid drugs. The receptor was isolated from a female donor with Graves disease. The rearrangement joins TRBV14 to TRBJ2-1; 16 positions match TRBD2. CDR3 protein: CASSQVLGLAGGRYNEQFF. The CDR3 nucleotides read TGTGCCAGCAGCCAAGTTCTGGGACTAGCGGGAGGGCGGTACAATGAGCAGTTCTTC.